The clone carrying this T cell receptor (beta chain) was seen a handful of times. Treatment specified: preoperative locoregional IRX-2 cytokine immunotherapy. The record originates from a study of preoperative IRX-2 immunotherapy in early breast cancer. Only in-frame clones appear in the TCRdb table, and some are missing; sequencing was by immunoSEQ multiplex PCR. Of fewer than 5,000 clones in the sample, 60% to 80% were seen once. This specimen consisted of tumor tissue, obtained after IRX-2 immunotherapy. The sequence was collected from a human donor with breast cancer.

DNA for the CDR3: TGTGCCAGCAGTTACGTGGGGAAGAGCTCTGGAAACACCATATATTTT. Encoded protein: CASSYVGKSSGNTIYF. The chain couples TRBV6-8 to TRBJ1-3; D is undetermined. The CDR3 has 16 residues. The germline gives CDR1 MNHGY, CDR2 SAAAGT. Trimming shortened V by 2 bases and J by 0 bases, and 11 bases separated the two germline ends.